This TCR beta chain was documented in a study of T-cell reconstitution after alpha-beta-depleted transplantation in children. Using unique molecular identifiers, the investigators prepared the TCRbeta library. Using its own MiXCR run on the PCR reads, TCRdb lists one record per CDR3 protein. The repertoire includes about 610,000 distinct CDR3 sequences, about 10% of them detected once, and about 4% sits in the top ten. This clonotype was found many times. The source material was PBMCs from the stem cell graft donor, sampled from the stem cell graft. This sequence was found in a human donor who donated a stem cell graft to a child with acute myeloid leukemia.

CDR3 coding DNA: TGCGCCAGCAGCCCGATGCGGGGACAGCAAAGCTCTGGGGCCAACGTCCTGACTTTC. Its protein product is CASSPMRGQQSSGANVLTF. V gene TRBV5-1 combines with J gene TRBJ2-6, with D perhaps matching TRBD1 (7 bases). Germline-derived CDR1 and CDR2 are SGHRS and YFSETQ. The CDR3 has 19 amino acids. V was shortened by 4 bases and J by 0 bases, with 20 bases between the two germline ends.